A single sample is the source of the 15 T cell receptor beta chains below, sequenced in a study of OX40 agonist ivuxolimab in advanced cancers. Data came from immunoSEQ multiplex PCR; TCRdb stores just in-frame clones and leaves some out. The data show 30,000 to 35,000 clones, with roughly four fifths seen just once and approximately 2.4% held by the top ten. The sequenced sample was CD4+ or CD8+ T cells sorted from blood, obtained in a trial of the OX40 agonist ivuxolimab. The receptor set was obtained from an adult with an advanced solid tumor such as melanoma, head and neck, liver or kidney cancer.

The CDR3 sequence is CASSHRENTEAFF. The CDR3 region has the DNA TGTGCCAGCAGCCACAGAGAAAACACTGAAGCTTTCTTT. This chain uses TRBV11-3 with TRBJ1-1; D gene unclear. With 5 bases removed from V and 2 bases from J, the gap between germline ends came to 9 bases. This CDR3 region has 13 residues. Germline V gives CDR1 SGHNT, CDR2 YENEEA.

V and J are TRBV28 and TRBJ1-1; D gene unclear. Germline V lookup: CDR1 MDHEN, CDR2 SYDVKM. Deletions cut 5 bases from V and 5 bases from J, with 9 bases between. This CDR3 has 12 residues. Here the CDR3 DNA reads TGTGCCAGCAGTAAACTTATGACTGAAGCTTTCTTT. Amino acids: CASSKLMTEAFF.

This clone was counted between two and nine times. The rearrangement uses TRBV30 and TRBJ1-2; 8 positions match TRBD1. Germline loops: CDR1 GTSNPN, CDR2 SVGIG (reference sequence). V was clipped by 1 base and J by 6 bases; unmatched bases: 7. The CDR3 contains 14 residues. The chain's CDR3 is CAWSARQGRNGYTF. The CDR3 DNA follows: TGTGCCTGGAGTGCCCGACAGGGGCGGAATGGCTACACCTTC.

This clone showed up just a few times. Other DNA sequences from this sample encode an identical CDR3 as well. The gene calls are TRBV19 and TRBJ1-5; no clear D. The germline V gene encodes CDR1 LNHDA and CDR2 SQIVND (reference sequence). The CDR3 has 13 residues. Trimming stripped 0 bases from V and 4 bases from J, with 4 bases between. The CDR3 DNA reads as TGTGCCAGTAGTATAGAGACTAATCAGCCCCAGCATTTT. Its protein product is CASSIETNQPQHF.

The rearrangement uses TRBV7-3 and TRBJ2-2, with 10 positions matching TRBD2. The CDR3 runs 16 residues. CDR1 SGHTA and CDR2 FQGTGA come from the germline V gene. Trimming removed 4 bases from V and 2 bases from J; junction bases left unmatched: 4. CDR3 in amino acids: CASSWTSGPNTGELFF. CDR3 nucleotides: TGTGCCAGCAGCTGGACTAGCGGTCCAAACACCGGGGAGCTGTTTTTT.

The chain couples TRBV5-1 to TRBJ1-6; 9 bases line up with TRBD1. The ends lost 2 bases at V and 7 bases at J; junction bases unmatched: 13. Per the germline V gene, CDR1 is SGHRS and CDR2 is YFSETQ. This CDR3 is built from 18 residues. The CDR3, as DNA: TGCGCCAGCAGCTTCTCAGGGACCTCGACAGGGGGGAATTCACCCCTCCACTTT. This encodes CASSFSGTSTGGNSPLHF.

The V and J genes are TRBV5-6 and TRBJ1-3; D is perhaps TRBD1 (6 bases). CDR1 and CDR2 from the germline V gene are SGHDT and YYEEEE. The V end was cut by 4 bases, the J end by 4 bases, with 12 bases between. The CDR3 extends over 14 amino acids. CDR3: CASSRGGYGNTIYF. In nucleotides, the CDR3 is TGTGCCAGCAGCCGGGGGGGCTACGGAAACACCATATATTTT.

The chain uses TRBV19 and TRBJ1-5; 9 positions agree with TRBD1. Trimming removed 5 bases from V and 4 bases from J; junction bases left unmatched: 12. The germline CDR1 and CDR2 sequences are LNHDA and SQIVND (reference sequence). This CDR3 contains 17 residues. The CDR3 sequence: CASSARTGAGWNQPQHF. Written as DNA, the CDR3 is TGTGCCAGTAGTGCCCGGACAGGGGCCGGGTGGAATCAGCCCCAGCATTTT.

The CDR3 sequence: CASSRGHSNTEAFF. Written as DNA, the CDR3 is TGTGCCAGCAGCCGGGGACACAGTAACACTGAAGCTTTCTTT. This chain joins TRBV7-2 and TRBJ1-1; tentatively, D is TRBD1 (6 bases). Germline values: CDR1 SGHTA, CDR2 FQGNSA. The CDR3 covers 14 residues. V was cut by 5 bases and J by 2 bases, with 12 bases left in between.

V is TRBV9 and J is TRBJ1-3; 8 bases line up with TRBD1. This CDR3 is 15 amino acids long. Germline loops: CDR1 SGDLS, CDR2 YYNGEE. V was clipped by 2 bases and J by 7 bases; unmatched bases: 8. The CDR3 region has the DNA TGTGCCAGCAGCGTCAGACAGGGGTTAGATAACACCATATATTTT. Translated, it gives CASSVRQGLDNTIYF. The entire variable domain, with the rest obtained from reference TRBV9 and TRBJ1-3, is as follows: DSGVTQTPKHLITATGQRVTLRCSPRSGDLSVYWYQQSLDQGLQFLIQYYNGEERAKGNILERFSAQQFPDLHSELNLSSLELGDSALYFCASSVRQGLDNTIYFGEGSWLTVV.

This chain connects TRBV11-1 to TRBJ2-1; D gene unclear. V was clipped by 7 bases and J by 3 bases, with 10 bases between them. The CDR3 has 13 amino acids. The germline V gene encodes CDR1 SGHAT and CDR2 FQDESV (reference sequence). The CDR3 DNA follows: TGTGCCAGCACCCCCCGTCTCTACAATGAGCAGTTCTTC. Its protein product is CASTPRLYNEQFF.

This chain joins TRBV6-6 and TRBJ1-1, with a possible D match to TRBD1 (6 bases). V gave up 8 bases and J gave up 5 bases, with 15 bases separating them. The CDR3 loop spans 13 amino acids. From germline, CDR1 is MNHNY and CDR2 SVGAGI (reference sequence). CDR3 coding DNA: TGTGCCAGCTCGACCCAGACAGGAACTGAAGCTTTCTTT. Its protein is CASSTQTGTEAFF.

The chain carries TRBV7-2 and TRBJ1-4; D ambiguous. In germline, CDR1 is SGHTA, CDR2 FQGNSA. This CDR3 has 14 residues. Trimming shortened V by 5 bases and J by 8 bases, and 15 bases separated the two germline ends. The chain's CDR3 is CASSHPPHGEKLFF. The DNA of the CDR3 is TGTGCCAGCAGCCATCCCCCCCACGGCGAAAAACTGTTTTTT.

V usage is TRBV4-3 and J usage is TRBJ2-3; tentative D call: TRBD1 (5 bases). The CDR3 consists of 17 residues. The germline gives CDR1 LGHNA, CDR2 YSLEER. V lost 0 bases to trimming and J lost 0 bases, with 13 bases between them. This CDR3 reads CASSQEYGRASTDTQYF. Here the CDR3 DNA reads TGCGCCAGCAGCCAAGAATATGGCAGGGCAAGCACAGATACGCAGTATTTT.

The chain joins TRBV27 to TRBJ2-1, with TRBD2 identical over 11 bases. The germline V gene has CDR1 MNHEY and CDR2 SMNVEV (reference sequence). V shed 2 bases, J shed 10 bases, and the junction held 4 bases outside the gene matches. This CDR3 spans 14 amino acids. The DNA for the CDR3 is TGTGCCAGCAGTTTAGTGGCTAGCGGGGGGGAGCAGTTCTTC. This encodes CASSLVASGGEQFF.